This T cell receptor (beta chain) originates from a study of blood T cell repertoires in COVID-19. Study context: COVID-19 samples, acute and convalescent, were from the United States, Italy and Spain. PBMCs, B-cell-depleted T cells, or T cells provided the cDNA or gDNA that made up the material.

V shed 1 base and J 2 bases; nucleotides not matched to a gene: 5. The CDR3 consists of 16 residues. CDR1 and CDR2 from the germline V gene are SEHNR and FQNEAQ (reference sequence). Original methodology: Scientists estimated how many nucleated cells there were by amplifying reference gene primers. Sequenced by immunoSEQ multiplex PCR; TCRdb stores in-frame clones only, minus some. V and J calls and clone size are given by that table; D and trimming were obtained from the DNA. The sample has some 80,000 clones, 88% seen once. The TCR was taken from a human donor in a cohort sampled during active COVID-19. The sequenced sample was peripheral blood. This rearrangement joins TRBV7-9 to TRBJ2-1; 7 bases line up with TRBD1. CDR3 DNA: TGTGCCAGCAGCTTAGGGACAGGTAAAACCTACAATGAGCAGTTCTTC. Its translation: CASSLGTGKTYNEQFF.